One and the same sample provided the 19 T cell receptor beta chains below, sequenced in a study of beta chain features in type 1 diabetes. Reverse transcription of all isolated RNA meant that expressed TCRB transcripts were sequenced. Sequencing was performed with immunoSEQ multiplex PCR; in TCRdb, only in-frame clones are kept and a portion is missing. This table has around 99,000 clones, approximately 39% appearing once. The sequenced sample was stem cell memory CD4+ T cells from blood. The receptors were gathered from a woman between 18 and 29 years old in good health.

The rearrangement joins TRBV7-8 to TRBJ2-1; a possible D gene is TRBD1 (6 bases). The CDR3 loop spans 15 amino acids. Between the trimmed V and J ends, which lost 1 base and 6 bases, there was a span of 13 bases. The germline CDR1 and CDR2 sequences are SGHVS and FQNEAQ. The CDR3 spells CASSLDRVSGNEQFF. The CDR3 DNA reads as TGTGCCAGCAGCTTAGACAGGGTGTCCGGCAATGAGCAGTTCTTC.

This chain links TRBV28 with TRBJ2-1, with a weak D call TRBD2 (6 bases). Trimming took 2 bases from V and 4 from J, leaving 12 bases between them. CDR1 and CDR2 from the germline V gene are MDHEN and SYDVKM. The CDR3 is 15 amino acids. CDR3 amino acids: CASSLGGTDYNEQFF. In DNA, the CDR3 is TGTGCCAGCAGTTTAGGGGGGACCGATTACAATGAGCAGTTCTTC.

This clone showed up just a few times. This chain links TRBV7-9 with TRBJ1-2; D ambiguous. The CDR3 spans 13 residues. Germline V gene lookup returns CDR1 SEHNR and CDR2 FQNEAQ (reference sequence). Trimming left V 4 bases short and J 8 bases short, with 14 bases between. The CDR3, as DNA: TGTGCCAGCAGCTCCCCAAGATGGAGGGGCTACACCTTC. It yields the protein CASSSPRWRGYTF.

This clone was counted a few times. This rearrangement joins TRBV6-5 to TRBJ1-3; D not certain. Trimming shortened V by 7 bases and J by 0 bases, and 13 bases separated the two germline ends. The CDR3 covers 15 residues. CDR1 is MNHEY and CDR2 is SVGAGI in the germline V gene. The CDR3 is CASISSRHSGNTIYF. The CDR3 DNA reads TGTGCCAGCATTTCGTCCCGACACTCTGGAAACACCATATATTTT.

Here the CDR3 DNA reads TGTGCCAGCAGTCGACTAGCATTGTCGAATGAGCAGTTCTTC. Translated, it gives CASSRLALSNEQFF. The gene calls are TRBV6-5 and TRBJ2-1; 7 bases are a match to TRBD2. The CDR3 has 14 amino acids. Trimming at V came to 5 bases and at J to 7 bases, leaving 8 bases not matched to a gene. CDR1 MNHEY and CDR2 SVGAGI come from the germline V gene.

The V call is TRBV7-2, the J call TRBJ2-7, with D hard to call. Germline V gives CDR1 SGHTA, CDR2 FQGNSA. V dropped 2 bases and J dropped 4 bases, with 12 bases sitting between them. The length of the CDR3 is 14 residues. CDR3 protein: CASSLIAGRYEQYF. CDR3 DNA: TGTGCCAGCAGCTTAATCGCTGGGCGTTACGAGCAGTACTTC.

The gene calls are TRBV27 and TRBJ2-1, with TRBD2 matching over 10 bases. Germline V lookup: CDR1 MNHEY, CDR2 SMNVEV (reference sequence). This CDR3 is 17 amino acids long. V lost 5 bases to trimming and J lost 4 bases; unmatched junction nucleotides: 11. In DNA form, the CDR3 reads TGTGCCAGCAGTCCCAGCCCAGCGGGAGGGATTTACAATGAGCAGTTCTTC. As protein: CASSPSPAGGIYNEQFF.

This clone was picked up a small number of times. The rearrangement joins TRBV7-2 to TRBJ2-7; 11 bases match TRBD2. Losses at the gene ends were 1 base for V and 1 base for J; bases not matched to a gene: 6. Germline V lookup: CDR1 SGHTA, CDR2 FQGNSA. The CDR3 runs 17 residues. This CDR3 reads CASSLVSGTSGSYEQYF. In DNA form, the CDR3 reads TGTGCCAGCAGCTTAGTTAGTGGGACTAGCGGTTCCTACGAGCAGTACTTC.

This clone was counted a few times. The CDR3 DNA reads as TGTGCCAGCAGTCTCCGGGACTGGGTCGGCAATGAGCAGTTCTTC. Translation: CASSLRDWVGNEQFF. J is TRBJ2-1 and V is TRBV28, with a weak D call TRBD2 (6 bases). Germline V gene data show CDR1 as MDHEN and CDR2 as SYDVKM. The CDR3 runs 15 residues. V lost 5 bases to trimming and J lost 6 bases, with 17 bases between them.

This clone showed up just a few times. The genes are TRBV18 and TRBJ2-6; 9 nucleotides line up with TRBD1. The junction had 4 bases not matched to a gene; V was cut back by 4 bases and J by 0 bases. This CDR3 is built from 17 residues. Germline CDR1 and CDR2: KGHSH and LQKENI. CDR3 in amino acids: CASSQGTGPSGANVLTF. The CDR3 DNA follows: TGTGCCAGCTCACAGGGGACAGGGCCCTCTGGGGCCAACGTCCTGACTTTC.

V gene TRBV6-6 combines with J gene TRBJ2-7, with D tentatively TRBD1 (6 bases). V lost 2 bases and J 2 bases, leaving 13 bases between the germline ends. This CDR3 region has 15 residues. CDR1 and CDR2 from the germline V gene are MNHNY and SVGAGI (reference sequence). The DNA for the CDR3 is TGTGCCAGCAGTTACCGTGGACAGTTAACCTACGAGCAGTACTTC. As protein: CASSYRGQLTYEQYF.

The chain recombines TRBV5-4 with TRBJ1-5, with D uncertain. The germline V gene encodes CDR1 SGHNT and CDR2 YYREEE (reference sequence). V gave up 6 bases and J gave up 6 bases, with 25 bases separating them. This CDR3 is built from 17 residues. As DNA, the CDR3 is TGTGCCAGCAACTCTCCGGGAGGGTCCGGGGTAGGTCAGCCCCAGCATTTT. Protein: CASNSPGGSGVGQPQHF.

The J gene is TRBJ2-3, the V gene TRBV7-9; TRBD2 agrees at 12 bases. Germline lookup yields CDR1 SEHNR and CDR2 FQNEAQ (reference sequence). V shed 5 bases and J 5 bases; nucleotides not matched to a gene: 11. This CDR3 is 17 amino acids long. The CDR3 region is CASSPTRLAGAIDTQYF. The CDR3 nucleotides are TGTGCCAGCAGCCCGACCCGACTAGCGGGAGCAATAGATACGCAGTATTTT.

The chain recombines TRBV28 with TRBJ2-1, with a possible D match to TRBD2 (6 bases). Deletions cut 5 bases from V and 10 bases from J, with 18 bases between. This CDR3 spans 14 amino acids. Germline CDR1 is MDHEN and CDR2 is SYDVKM. CDR3 in amino acids: CASSRASAFREQFF. Here the CDR3 DNA reads TGTGCCAGCAGTAGGGCTAGCGCGTTCAGGGAGCAGTTCTTC.

This chain joins TRBV14 and TRBJ1-3, with D unclear. There are 14 residues in the CDR3. The V and J ends lost 2 bases and 8 bases respectively, with 13 bases between them. Looked up from germline, CDR1 is SGHDN and CDR2 is FVKESK. The CDR3 region is CASSQLSSADTIYF. The CDR3 DNA sequence: TGTGCCAGCAGCCAACTGTCCTCGGCGGACACCATATATTTT.

This clone was recorded a few times. The chain joins TRBV5-1 to TRBJ2-1, with 10 bases matching TRBD2. The CDR3 covers 15 residues. Germline CDR1 reads SGHRS; CDR2 reads YFSETQ. The J segment lost 8 bases and the V segment lost 0 bases, leaving 5 bases of the junction unmatched. The CDR3 coding sequence is TGCGCCAGCAGCTTGGTAAGCGGGAGGGCACATGAGCAGTTCTTC. It is translated as CASSLVSGRAHEQFF.

This chain connects TRBV28 to TRBJ1-2; D is unresolved. The V end was cut by 6 bases, the J end by 2 bases, with 10 bases between. Germline V gives CDR1 MDHEN, CDR2 SYDVKM. This CDR3 has 13 amino acids. CDR3 nucleotide sequence: TGTGCCAGCAGGGTTCTCGAGAACTATGGCTACACCTTC. It codes for CASRVLENYGYTF.

The chain has TRBV5-6 and TRBJ2-1, with D unresolved. CDR3 size: 12 residues. CDR1 SGHDT and CDR2 YYEEEE come from the germline V gene. Trimming cost V 2 bases and J 4 bases, with 4 bases left between them. The CDR3 reads CASSFNYNEQFF. The CDR3 coding sequence is TGTGCCAGCAGCTTTAATTACAATGAGCAGTTCTTC.

This clone was detected a few times. This rearrangement joins TRBV6-6 to TRBJ1-5; the D is unclear. V lost 4 bases and J lost 0, with 13 bases in between. The V gene's germline CDR1 is MNHNY and CDR2 SVGAGI (reference sequence). The CDR3 contains 16 residues. CDR3: CASSSYRGNSNQPQHF. As DNA, the CDR3 is TGTGCCAGCAGTTCCTACCGGGGAAATAGCAATCAGCCCCAGCATTTT.